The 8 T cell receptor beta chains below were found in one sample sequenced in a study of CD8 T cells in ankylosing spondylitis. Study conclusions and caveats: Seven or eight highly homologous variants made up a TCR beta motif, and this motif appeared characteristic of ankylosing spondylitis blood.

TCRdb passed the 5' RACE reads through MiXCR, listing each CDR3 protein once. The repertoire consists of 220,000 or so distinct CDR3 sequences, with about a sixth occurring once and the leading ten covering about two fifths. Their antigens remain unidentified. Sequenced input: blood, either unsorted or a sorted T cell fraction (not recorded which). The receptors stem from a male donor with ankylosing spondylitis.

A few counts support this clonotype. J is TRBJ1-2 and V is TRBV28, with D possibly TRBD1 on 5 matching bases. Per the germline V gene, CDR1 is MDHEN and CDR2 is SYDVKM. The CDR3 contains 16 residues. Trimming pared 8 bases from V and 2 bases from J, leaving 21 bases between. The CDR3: CASRDAESYHNYGYTF. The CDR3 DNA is TGTGCCAGCCGGGACGCCGAGAGCTACCACAACTATGGCTACACCTTC.

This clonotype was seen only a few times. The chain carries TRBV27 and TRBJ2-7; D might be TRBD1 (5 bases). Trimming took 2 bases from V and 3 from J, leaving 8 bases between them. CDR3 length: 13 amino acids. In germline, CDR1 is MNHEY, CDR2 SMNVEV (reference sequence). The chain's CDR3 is CASSLARDYEQYF. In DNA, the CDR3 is TGTGCCAGCAGTTTAGCCAGGGACTACGAGCAGTACTTC.

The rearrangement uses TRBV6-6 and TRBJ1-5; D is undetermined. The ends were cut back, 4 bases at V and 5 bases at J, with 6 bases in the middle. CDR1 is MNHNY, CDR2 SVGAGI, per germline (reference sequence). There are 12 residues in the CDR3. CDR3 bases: TGTGCCAGCAGTTGGAAGGATCAGCCCCAGCATTTT. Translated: CASSWKDQPQHF.

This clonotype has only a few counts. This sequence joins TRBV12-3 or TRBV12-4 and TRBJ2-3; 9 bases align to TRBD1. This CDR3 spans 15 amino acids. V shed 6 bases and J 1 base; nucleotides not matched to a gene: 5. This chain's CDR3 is CASSTQGARTDTQYF. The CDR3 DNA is TGTGCCAGCAGCACACAGGGGGCCCGCACAGATACGCAGTATTTT.

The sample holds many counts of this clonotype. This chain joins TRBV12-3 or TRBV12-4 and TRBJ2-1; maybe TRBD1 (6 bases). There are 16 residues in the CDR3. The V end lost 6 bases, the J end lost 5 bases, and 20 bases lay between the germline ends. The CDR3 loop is CASRLTVFPGDNEQFF. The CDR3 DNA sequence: TGTGCCAGCAGACTGACAGTTTTCCCAGGGGACAATGAGCAGTTCTTC.

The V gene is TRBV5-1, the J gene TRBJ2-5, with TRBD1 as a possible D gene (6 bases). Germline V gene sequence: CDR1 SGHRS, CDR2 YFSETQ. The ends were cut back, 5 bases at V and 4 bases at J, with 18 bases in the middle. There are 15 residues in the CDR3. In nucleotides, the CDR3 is TGCGCCAGCAGTTCCAAGCCCGGGACATCAGAGACCCAGTACTTC. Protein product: CASSSKPGTSETQYF.

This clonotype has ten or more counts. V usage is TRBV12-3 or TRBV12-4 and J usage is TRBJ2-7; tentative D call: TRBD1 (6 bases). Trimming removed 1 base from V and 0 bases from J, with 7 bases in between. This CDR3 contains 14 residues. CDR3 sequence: CASSLVGGSYEQYF. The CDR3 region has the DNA TGTGCCAGCAGTTTAGTAGGGGGCTCCTACGAGCAGTACTTC.

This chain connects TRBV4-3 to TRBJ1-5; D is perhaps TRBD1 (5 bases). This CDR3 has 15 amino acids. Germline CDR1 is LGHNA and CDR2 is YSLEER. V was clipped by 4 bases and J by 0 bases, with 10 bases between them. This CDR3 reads CASSLGHHSNQPQHF. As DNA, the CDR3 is TGCGCCAGCAGCCTAGGACACCATAGCAATCAGCCCCAGCATTTT.